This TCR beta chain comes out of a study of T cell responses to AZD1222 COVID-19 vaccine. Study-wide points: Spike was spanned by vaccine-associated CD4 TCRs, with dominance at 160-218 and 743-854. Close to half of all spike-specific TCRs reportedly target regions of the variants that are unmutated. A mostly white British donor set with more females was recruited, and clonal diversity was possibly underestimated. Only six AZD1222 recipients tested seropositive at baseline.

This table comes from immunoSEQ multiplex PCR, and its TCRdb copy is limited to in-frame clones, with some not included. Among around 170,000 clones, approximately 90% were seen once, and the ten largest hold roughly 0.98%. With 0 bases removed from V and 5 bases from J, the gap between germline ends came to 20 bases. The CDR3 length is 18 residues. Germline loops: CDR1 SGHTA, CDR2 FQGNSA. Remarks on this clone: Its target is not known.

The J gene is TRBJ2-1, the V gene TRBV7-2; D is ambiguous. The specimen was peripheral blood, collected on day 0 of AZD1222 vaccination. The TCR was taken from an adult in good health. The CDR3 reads CASSLAPPVSKNNNEQFF. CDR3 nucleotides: TGTGCCAGCAGCTTAGCCCCCCCGGTAAGCAAAAATAACAATGAGCAGTTCTTC.